This T cell receptor (beta chain) appears in the sequencing data of a study of blood T cell repertoires in COVID-19. The method was immunoSEQ multiplex PCR; TCRdb's version includes in-frame clones alone and lacks a portion of them. The table has approximately 75,000 clones, roughly four fifths seen once; the top ten hold over 7%. Sequencing input: peripheral blood. The sequence came from a human donor in a cohort sampled during active COVID-19.

The CDR3 nucleotides are TGTGCCAGCGGTAATGGTGGCCAGCCCCAGCATTTT. Its protein product is CASGNGGQPQHF. This chain links TRBV25-1 with TRBJ1-5; D call uncertain. Trimming left V 8 bases short and J 7 bases short, with 12 bases between. CDR3 size: 12 residues. Germline CDR1 is MGHDK and CDR2 is SYGVNS.